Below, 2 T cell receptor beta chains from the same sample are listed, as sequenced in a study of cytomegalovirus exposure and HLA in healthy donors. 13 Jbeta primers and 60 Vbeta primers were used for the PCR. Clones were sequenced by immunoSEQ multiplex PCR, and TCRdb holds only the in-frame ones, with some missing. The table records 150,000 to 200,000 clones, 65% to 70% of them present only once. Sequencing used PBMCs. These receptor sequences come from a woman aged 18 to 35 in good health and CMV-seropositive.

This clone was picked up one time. CDR3 coding DNA: TGTGCCACCAGCAGTAACAGGGGCCTTAACTATGGCTACACCTTC. Its protein product is CATSSNRGLNYGYTF. The genes are TRBV15 and TRBJ1-2, with 7 bases identical to TRBD1. V shed 3 bases and J 1 base; nucleotides not matched to a gene: 5. Germline V gene sequence: CDR1 LNHNV, CDR2 YYDKDF (reference sequence). The CDR3 runs to 15 residues.

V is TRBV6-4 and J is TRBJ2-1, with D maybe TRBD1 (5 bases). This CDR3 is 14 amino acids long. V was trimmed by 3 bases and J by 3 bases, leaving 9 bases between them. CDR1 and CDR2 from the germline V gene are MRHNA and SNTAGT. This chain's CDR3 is CASSESGIYNEQFF. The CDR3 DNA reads TGTGCCAGCAGTGAATCAGGGATCTACAATGAGCAGTTCTTC.